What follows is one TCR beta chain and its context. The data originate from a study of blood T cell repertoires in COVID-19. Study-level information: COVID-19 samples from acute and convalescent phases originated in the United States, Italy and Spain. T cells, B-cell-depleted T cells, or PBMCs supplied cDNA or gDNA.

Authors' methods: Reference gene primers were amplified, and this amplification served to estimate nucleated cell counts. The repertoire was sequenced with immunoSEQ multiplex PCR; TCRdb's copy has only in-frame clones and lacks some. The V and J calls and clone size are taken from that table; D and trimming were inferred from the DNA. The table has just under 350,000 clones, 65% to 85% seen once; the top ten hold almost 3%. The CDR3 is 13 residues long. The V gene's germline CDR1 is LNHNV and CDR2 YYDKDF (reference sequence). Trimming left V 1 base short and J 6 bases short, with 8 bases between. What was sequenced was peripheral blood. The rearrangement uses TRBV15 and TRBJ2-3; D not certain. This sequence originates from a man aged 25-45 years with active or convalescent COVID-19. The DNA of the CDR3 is TGTGCCACCAGCAGAGTTCCTAGGGATACGCAGTATTTT. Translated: CATSRVPRDTQYF.